Each of the 15 T cell receptor beta chains below was sequenced from the same sample in a study of T cell repertoires in cytomegalovirus infection. MiXCR, applied by TCRdb to the reads, yields one record per CDR3 protein. The sample gives some 600,000 distinct CDR3 sequences, approximately 24% of which show up once; approximately 8% is in the top ten. Sequenced: CD8+ T cells from PBMCs. Receptor source: a human donor in good health (CMV status not recorded). Some clones in this sample may be carry-over from other donors' samples.

This chain connects TRBV14 to TRBJ1-4; TRBD1 matches 7 bases. Germline-derived CDR1 and CDR2 are SGHDN and FVKESK. This CDR3 is built from 17 residues. After removal of 3 bases from V and 0 bases from J, the junction contained 7 bases not matched to a gene. CDR3 protein: CASSHQGGLATNEKLFF. The DNA of the CDR3 is TGTGCCAGCAGCCATCAGGGGGGATTAGCAACTAATGAAAAACTGTTTTTT.

V gene TRBV9 combines with J gene TRBJ1-2; 7 bases are shared with TRBD1. Losses at the gene ends were 6 bases for V and 3 bases for J; bases not matched to a gene: 8. The CDR3 runs to 14 residues. Germline CDR1 SGDLS, CDR2 YYNGEE. Written as DNA, the CDR3 is TGTGCCAGCAACAGACAGGGTTGGGACTATGGCTACACCTTC. Translation gives CASNRQGWDYGYTF.

This chain links TRBV7-9 with TRBJ2-1, with 8 bases aligning to TRBD1. Germline V gene data show CDR1 as SEHNR and CDR2 as FQNEAQ (reference sequence). The CDR3 is made up of 16 amino acids. The J segment lost 4 bases and the V segment lost 5 bases, leaving 10 bases of the junction unmatched. For the CDR3, the DNA is TGTGCCAGCAGCCATACGACAGGGGTGGGGTACAATGAGCAGTTCTTC. Amino acid sequence: CASSHTTGVGYNEQFF. Variable domain in full (rest from reference TRBV7-9 and TRBJ2-1): DTGVSQNPRHKITKRGQNVTFRCDPISEHNRLYWYRQTLGQGPEFLTYFQNEAQLEKSRLLSDRFSAERPKGSFSTLEIQRTEQGDSAMYLCASSHTTGVGYNEQFFGPGTRLTVL.

This clonotype was seen more than once but under ten times. The CDR3 sequence is CAVRGGLNEQFF. Here the CDR3 DNA reads TGTGCCGTTCGAGGCGGACTCAATGAGCAGTTCTTC. The chain combines TRBV10-3 with TRBJ2-1; a possible D gene is TRBD2 (5 bases). The CDR3 consists of 12 residues. Germline V gene lookup returns CDR1 ENHRY and CDR2 SYGVKD. The V and J ends lost 11 bases and 6 bases respectively, with 14 bases between them.

The chain employs TRBV20-1 and TRBJ2-1; D is ambiguous. The V gene lost 3 bases and the J gene lost 4 bases, with 7 bases spanning the gap. This CDR3 is built from 12 residues. Germline V lookup: CDR1 DFQATT, CDR2 SNEGSKA (reference sequence). In DNA form, the CDR3 reads TGCAGTGCTAGGACACGTTACAATGAGCAGTTCTTC. It is translated as CSARTRYNEQFF.

This clonotype has just a few counts. The chain uses TRBV5-1 and TRBJ1-2, with a tentative D call TRBD1 (5 bases). There are 13 residues in the CDR3. The germline CDR1 and CDR2 sequences are SGHRS and YFSETQ. Trimming removed 6 bases from V and 4 bases from J, with 13 bases in between. Written as DNA, the CDR3 is TGCGCCAGCACGTGGGAGGGACCCTATGGCTACACCTTC. Amino acids: CASTWEGPYGYTF.

This chain joins TRBV7-9 and TRBJ2-1; D is perhaps TRBD1 (5 bases). CDR1 is SEHNR and CDR2 is FQNEAQ in the germline V gene (reference sequence). The CDR3 is made up of 15 amino acids. Trimming took 1 base from V and 4 from J, leaving 11 bases between them. CDR3 DNA: TGTGCCAGCAGCTTAGTAGGGGATCATTACAATGAGCAGTTCTTC. Translated, it gives CASSLVGDHYNEQFF. The variable domain in full, completed from reference TRBV7-9 and TRBJ2-1, reads DTGVSQNPRHKITKRGQNVTFRCDPISEHNRLYWYRQTLGQGPEFLTYFQNEAQLEKSRLLSDRFSAERPKGSFSTLEIQRTEQGDSAMYLCASSLVGDHYNEQFFGPGTRLTVL.

The sample holds a few counts of this clonotype. This chain uses TRBV10-3 with TRBJ2-2; tentatively, D is TRBD1 (6 bases). The CDR3 length is 14 residues. The ends were cut back, 4 bases at V and 1 base at J, with 7 bases in the middle. Germline V lookup: CDR1 ENHRY, CDR2 SYGVKD. CDR3 protein: CAISAGQNTGELFF. The CDR3, as DNA: TGTGCCATCAGTGCGGGACAGAACACCGGGGAGCTGTTTTTT.

CDR3 DNA: TGTGCCAGCAGTCCGGGGATGTACAATGAGCAGTTCTTC. Its translation: CASSPGMYNEQFF. V usage is TRBV27 and J usage is TRBJ2-1, with D tentatively TRBD2 (5 bases). The V gene's germline CDR1 is MNHEY and CDR2 SMNVEV (reference sequence). V lost 5 bases, J lost 4 bases, and 9 bases lay in between. The CDR3 sequence is 13 residues long.

This clonotype was found a few times. The rearrangement joins TRBV2 to TRBJ2-1, with 9 bases matching TRBD1. The germline V gene has CDR1 SNHLY and CDR2 FYNNEI. The CDR3 has 15 residues. V lost 6 bases, J lost 6 bases, and 9 bases stayed unmatched. This CDR3 reads CASSTPGQGSNEQFF. CDR3 coding DNA: TGTGCCAGCAGCACGCCGGGACAGGGTTCCAATGAGCAGTTCTTC.

This clonotype was seen many times. The chain joins TRBV7-3 to TRBJ2-1; 12 bases are shared with TRBD1. CDR1 is SGHTA, CDR2 FQGTGA, per germline. V shed 3 bases and J 5 bases; nucleotides not matched to a gene: 2. CDR3 length equals 15 residues. The DNA of the CDR3 is TGTGCCAGCAGCTTGGGACAGGGGGCTAACAATGAGCAGTTCTTC. Its protein is CASSLGQGANNEQFF.

This clonotype was found a few times. The genes are TRBV5-5 and TRBJ2-1; D unclear. CDR3 size: 13 residues. Germline lookup yields CDR1 SGHKS and CDR2 YYEKEE (reference sequence). V was clipped by 1 base and J by 5 bases, with 7 bases between them. CDR3 sequence reads: CASSLQPNNEQFF. The CDR3, as DNA: TGTGCCAGCAGCTTGCAGCCTAACAATGAGCAGTTCTTC.

This clonotype was counted many times. J is TRBJ2-7 and V is TRBV7-2; D remains unclear. Germline assignment: CDR1 SGHTA and CDR2 FQGNSA. The CDR3 is 14 residues long. V was shortened by 5 bases and J by 0 bases, with 11 bases between the two germline ends. The CDR3 DNA sequence: TGTGCCAGCAGCCTGGACCCTTTCTCCTACGAGCAGTACGTC. Translated: CASSLDPFSYEQYV.

CDR3 sequence: CSAPGPYFDGYTF. In nucleotides, the CDR3 is TGCAGTGCCCCTGGGCCCTATTTCGATGGCTACACCTTC. The gene calls are TRBV20-1 and TRBJ1-2; no clear D gene. The CDR3 runs 13 residues. Germline loops: CDR1 DFQATT, CDR2 SNEGSKA (reference sequence). The ends were cut back, 6 bases at V and 6 bases at J, with 17 bases in the middle.

This clonotype was observed a single time. The chain recombines TRBV3-1 with TRBJ2-2, with D tentatively TRBD1 (5 bases). This CDR3 has 21 amino acids. Germline-derived CDR1 and CDR2 are LGHDT and YNNKEL (reference sequence). The V gene lost 0 bases and the J gene lost 6 bases, with 29 bases spanning the gap. CDR3 coding DNA: TGTGCCAGCAGCCAAGAAGCAGGGATAACCGAGATACCCCAAGATCCCGGGGAGCTGTTTTTT. It codes for CASSQEAGITEIPQDPGELFF.